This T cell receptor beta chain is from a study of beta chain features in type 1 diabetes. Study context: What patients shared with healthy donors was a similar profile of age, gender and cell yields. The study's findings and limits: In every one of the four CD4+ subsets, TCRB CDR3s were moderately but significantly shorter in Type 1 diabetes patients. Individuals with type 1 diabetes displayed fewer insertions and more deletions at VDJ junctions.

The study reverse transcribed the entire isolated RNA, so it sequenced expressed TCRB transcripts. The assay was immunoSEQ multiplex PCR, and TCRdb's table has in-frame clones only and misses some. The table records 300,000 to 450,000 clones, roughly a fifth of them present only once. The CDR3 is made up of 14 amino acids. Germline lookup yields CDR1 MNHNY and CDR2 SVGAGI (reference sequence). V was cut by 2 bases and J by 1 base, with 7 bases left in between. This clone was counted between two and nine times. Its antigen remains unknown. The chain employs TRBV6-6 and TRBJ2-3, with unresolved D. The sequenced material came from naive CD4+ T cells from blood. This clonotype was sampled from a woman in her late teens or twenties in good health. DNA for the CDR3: TGTGCCAGCAGTTACGGGCTTCGCACAGATACGCAGTATTTT. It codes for CASSYGLRTDTQYF.